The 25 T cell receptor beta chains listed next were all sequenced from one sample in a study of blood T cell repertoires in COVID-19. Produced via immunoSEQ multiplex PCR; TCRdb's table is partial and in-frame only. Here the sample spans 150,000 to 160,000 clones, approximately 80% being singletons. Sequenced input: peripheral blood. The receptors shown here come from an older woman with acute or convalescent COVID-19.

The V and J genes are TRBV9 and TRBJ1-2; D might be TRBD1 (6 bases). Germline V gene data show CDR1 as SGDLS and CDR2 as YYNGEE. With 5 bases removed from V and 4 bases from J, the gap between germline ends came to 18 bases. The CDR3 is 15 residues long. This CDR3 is CASSSSRGGGYGYTF. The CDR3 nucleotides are TGTGCCAGCAGTAGCTCTCGGGGGGGCGGCTATGGCTACACCTTC. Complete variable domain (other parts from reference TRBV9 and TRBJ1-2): DSGVTQTPKHLITATGQRVTLRCSPRSGDLSVYWYQQSLDQGLQFLIQYYNGEERAKGNILERFSAQQFPDLHSELNLSSLELGDSALYFCASSSSRGGGYGYTFGSGTRLTVV.

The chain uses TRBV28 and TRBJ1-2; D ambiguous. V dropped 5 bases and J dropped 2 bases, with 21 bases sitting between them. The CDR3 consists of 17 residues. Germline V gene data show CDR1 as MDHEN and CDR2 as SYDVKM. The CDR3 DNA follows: TGTGCCAGCAGTCCCCCCCTCGGTGCGGGAGACAACTATGGCTACACCTTC. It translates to CASSPPLGAGDNYGYTF.

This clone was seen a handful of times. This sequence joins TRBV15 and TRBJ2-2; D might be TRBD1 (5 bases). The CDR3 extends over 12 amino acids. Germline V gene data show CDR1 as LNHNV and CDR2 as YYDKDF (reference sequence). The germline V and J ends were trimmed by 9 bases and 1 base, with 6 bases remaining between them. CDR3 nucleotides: TGTGCCACGCAGGGGAACACCGGGGAGCTGTTTTTT. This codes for CATQGNTGELFF.

The CDR3 reads CASSPSLTDTQYF. The CDR3 DNA follows: TGTGCCAGCAGTCCGAGCCTCACAGATACGCAGTATTTT. The chain links TRBV3-1 (or the pseudogene TRBV3-2) to TRBJ2-3; D gene uncertain. With 6 bases removed from V and 2 bases from J, the gap between germline ends came to 9 bases. CDR3 length equals 13 residues. Germline CDR1 and CDR2: LGHDT and YNNKEL (reference sequence).

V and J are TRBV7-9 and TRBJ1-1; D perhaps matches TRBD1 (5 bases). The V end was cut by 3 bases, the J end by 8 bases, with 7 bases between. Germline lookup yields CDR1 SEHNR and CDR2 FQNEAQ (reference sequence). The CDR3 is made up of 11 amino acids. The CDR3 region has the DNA TGTGCCAGCAGCTTGGAGGGGGAAGCTTTCTTT. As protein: CASSLEGEAFF.

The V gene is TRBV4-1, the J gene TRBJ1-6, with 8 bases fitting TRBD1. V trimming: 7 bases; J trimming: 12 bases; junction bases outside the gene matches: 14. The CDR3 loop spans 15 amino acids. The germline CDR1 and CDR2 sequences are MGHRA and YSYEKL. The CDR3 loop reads CASTSDNRGYLPLHF. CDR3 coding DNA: TGCGCCAGCACCTCGGACAACAGGGGGTATTTACCCCTCCACTTT.

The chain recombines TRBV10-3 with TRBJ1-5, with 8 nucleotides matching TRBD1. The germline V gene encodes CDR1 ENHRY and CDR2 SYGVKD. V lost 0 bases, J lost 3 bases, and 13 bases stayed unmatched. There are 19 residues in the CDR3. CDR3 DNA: TGTGCCATCAGTGAGTCCTGGACAGGGAGCACCCGTGTCAATCAGCCCCAGCATTTT. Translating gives CAISESWTGSTRVNQPQHF.

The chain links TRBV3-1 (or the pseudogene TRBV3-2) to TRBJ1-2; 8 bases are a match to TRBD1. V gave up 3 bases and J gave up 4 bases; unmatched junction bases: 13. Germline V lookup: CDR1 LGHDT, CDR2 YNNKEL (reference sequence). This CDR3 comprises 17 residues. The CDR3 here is CASSQRSGGQAGYGYTF. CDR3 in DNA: TGTGCCAGCAGCCAGAGATCGGGGGGACAGGCTGGCTATGGCTACACCTTC.

CDR3 in DNA: TGTGCCAGCAGCTGGCAGGTTATATTGAACACTGAAGCTTTCTTT. Translation: CASSWQVILNTEAFF. The chain carries TRBV7-9 and TRBJ1-1; D remains ambiguous. Germline CDR1 reads SEHNR; CDR2 reads FQNEAQ (reference sequence). The CDR3 length is 15 residues. V shed 4 bases and J shed 0 bases, with 12 bases lying between them.

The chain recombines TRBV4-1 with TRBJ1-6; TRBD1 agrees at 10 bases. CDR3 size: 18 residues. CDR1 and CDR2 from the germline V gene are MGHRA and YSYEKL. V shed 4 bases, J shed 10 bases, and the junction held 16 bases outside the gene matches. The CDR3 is CASSRTGTGAVKSSPLHF. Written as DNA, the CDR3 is TGCGCCAGCAGCCGTACCGGGACAGGGGCAGTGAAAAGCTCACCCCTCCACTTT.

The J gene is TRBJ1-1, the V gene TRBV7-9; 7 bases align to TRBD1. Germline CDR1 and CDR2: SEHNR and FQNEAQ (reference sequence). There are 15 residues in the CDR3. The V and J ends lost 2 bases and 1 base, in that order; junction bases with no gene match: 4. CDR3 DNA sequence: TGTGCCAGCAGCTTACCAGGGGGTGGGAACACTGAAGCTTTCTTT. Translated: CASSLPGGGNTEAFF. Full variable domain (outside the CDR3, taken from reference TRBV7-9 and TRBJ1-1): DTGVSQNPRHKITKRGQNVTFRCDPISEHNRLYWYRQTLGQGPEFLTYFQNEAQLEKSRLLSDRFSAERPKGSFSTLEIQRTEQGDSAMYLCASSLPGGGNTEAFFGQGTRLTVV.

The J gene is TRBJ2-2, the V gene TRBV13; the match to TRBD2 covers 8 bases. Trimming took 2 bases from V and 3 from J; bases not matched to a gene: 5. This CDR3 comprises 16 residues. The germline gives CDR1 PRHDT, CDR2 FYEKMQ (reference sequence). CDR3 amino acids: CASSLRRGAYTGELFF. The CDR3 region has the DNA TGTGCCAGCAGCTTAAGGCGGGGGGCTTACACCGGGGAGCTGTTTTTT. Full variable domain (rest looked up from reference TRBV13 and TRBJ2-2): AAGVIQSPRHLIKEKRETATLKCYPIPRHDTVYWYQQGPGQDPQFLISFYEKMQSDKGSIPDRFSAQQFSDYHSELNMSSLELGDSALYFCASSLRRGAYTGELFFGEGSRLTVL.

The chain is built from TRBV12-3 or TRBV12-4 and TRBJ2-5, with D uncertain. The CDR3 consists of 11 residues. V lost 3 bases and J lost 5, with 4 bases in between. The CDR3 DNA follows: TGTGCCAGCAGTTTGAGTGAGACCCAGTACTTC. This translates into CASSLSETQYF.

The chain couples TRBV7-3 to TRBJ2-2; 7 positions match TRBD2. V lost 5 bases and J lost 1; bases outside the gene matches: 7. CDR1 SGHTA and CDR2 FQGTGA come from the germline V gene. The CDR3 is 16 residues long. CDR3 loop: CASSPEQRGNTGELFF. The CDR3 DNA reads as TGTGCCAGCAGCCCCGAACAGCGGGGGAACACCGGGGAGCTGTTTTTT.

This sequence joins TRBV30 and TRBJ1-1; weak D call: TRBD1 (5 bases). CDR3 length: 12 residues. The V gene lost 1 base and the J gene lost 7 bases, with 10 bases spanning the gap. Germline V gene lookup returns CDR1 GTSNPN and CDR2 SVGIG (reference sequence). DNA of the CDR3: TGTGCCTGGAGTGGCCCGACAGTTGAAGCTTTCTTT. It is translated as CAWSGPTVEAFF.

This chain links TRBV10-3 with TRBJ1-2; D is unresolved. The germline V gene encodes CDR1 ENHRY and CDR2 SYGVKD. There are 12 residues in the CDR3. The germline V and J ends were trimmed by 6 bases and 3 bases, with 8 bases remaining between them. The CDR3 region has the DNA TGTGCCATCAGACTCCAGGACTATGGCTACACCTTC. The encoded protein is CAIRLQDYGYTF.

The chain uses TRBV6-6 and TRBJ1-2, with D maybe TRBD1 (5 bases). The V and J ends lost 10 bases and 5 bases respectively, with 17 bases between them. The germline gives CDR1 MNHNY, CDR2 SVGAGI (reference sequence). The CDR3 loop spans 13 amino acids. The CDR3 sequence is CATRLVQAYGYTF. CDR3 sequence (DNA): TGTGCCACCCGCCTCGTACAGGCTTATGGCTACACCTTC.

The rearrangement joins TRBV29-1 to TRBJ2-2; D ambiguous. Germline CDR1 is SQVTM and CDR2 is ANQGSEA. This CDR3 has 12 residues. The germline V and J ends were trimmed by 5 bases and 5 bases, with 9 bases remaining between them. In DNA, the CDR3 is TGCAGCGTTCGACTGGAAACCGGGGAGCTGTTTTTT. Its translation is CSVRLETGELFF.

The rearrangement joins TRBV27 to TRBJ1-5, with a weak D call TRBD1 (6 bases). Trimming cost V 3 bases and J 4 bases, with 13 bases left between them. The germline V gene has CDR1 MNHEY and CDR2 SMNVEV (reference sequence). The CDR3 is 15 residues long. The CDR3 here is CASSLGRGFNQPQHF. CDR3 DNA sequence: TGTGCCAGCAGTTTGGGCAGGGGCTTTAATCAGCCCCAGCATTTT.

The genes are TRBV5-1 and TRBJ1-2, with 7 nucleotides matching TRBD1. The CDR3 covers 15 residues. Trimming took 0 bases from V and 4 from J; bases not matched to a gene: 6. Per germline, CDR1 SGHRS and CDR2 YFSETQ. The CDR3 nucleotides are TGCGCCAGCAGCTTGGCAGGGGGGCTGATCTATGGCTACACCTTC. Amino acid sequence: CASSLAGGLIYGYTF.

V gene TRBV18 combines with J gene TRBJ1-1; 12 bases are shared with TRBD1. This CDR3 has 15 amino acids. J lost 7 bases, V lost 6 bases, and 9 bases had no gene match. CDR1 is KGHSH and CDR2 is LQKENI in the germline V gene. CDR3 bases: TGTGCCAGCTCGTCGCCGGGACAGGGGGCCCTTGAAGCTTTCTTT. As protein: CASSSPGQGALEAFF. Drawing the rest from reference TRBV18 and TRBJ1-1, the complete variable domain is NAGVMQNPRHLVRRRGQEARLRCSPMKGHSHVYWYRQLPEEGLKFMVYLQKENIIDESGMPKERFSAEFPKEGPSILRIQQVVRGDSAAYFCASSSPGQGALEAFFGQGTRLTVV.

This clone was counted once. The CDR3 protein is CASSERQGDTEAFF. CDR3 bases: TGTGCCAGTAGTGAGCGACAGGGTGACACTGAAGCTTTCTTT. The chain links TRBV19 to TRBJ1-1, with 7 bases aligning to TRBD1. J gave up 3 bases and V 5 bases, and 6 bases lay outside the gene matches. CDR3 length: 14 amino acids. CDR1 LNHDA and CDR2 SQIVND come from the germline V gene (reference sequence).

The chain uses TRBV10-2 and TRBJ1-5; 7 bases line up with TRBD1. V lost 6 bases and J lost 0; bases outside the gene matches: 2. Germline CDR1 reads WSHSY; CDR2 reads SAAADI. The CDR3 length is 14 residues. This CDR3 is CASRQGGSNQPQHF. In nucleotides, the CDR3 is TGCGCCAGCAGGCAGGGGGGTAGCAATCAGCCCCAGCATTTT.

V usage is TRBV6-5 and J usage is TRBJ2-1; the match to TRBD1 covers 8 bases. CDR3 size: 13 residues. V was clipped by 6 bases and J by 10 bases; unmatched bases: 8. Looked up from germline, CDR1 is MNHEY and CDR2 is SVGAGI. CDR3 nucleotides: TGTGCCAGCAGACGGACAGGGAAAGACGAGCAGTTCTTC. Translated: CASRRTGKDEQFF.

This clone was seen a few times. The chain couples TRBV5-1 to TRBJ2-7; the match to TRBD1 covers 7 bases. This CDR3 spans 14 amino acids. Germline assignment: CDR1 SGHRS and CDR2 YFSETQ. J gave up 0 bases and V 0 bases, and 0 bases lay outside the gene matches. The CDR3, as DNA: TGCGCCAGCAGCTTGGGACAGGGCTCCTACGAGCAGTACTTC. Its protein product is CASSLGQGSYEQYF.